This TCR beta chain was captured by sequencing in a study of blood T cell repertoires in COVID-19. Study in general: Collection of acute and convalescent COVID-19 samples took place in the United States, Italy and Spain. Sources were T cells, B-cell-depleted T cells, or PBMCs; the material itself was cDNA or gDNA.

The CDR3 contains 16 residues. The V end lost 6 bases, the J end lost 2 bases, and 20 bases lay between the germline ends. Germline CDR1 SGHNT, CDR2 YYREEE (reference sequence). Original processing methods: How many nucleated cells were present was estimated from reference gene primer amplification. Measured with immunoSEQ multiplex PCR; TCRdb has only the in-frame clones, and not every one. D and trimming were read from the DNA, whereas the V and J calls and clone size are those reported in that table. The sample includes 45,000 or so clones, about 85% of them seen just once. The sample taken for sequencing was peripheral blood. The chain links TRBV5-4 to TRBJ2-5; the D gene is possibly TRBD2 (6 bases). The origin of this receptor is a woman of 80 years or more with acute or convalescent COVID-19. This CDR3 reads CASTSPTRGGQETQYF. DNA for the CDR3: TGTGCCAGCACCTCTCCGACGAGGGGAGGTCAAGAGACCCAGTACTTC. The variable domain in full, completed from reference TRBV5-4 and TRBJ2-5, reads ETGVTQSPTHLIKTRGQQVTLRCSSQSGHNTVSWYQQALGQGPQFIFQYYREEENGRGNFPPRFSGLQFPNYSSELNVNALELDDSALYLCASTSPTRGGQETQYFGPGTRLLVL.